These 20 T cell receptor beta chains came from one sample sequenced in a study of control samples from healthy donors and cancer patients. Generated by immunoSEQ multiplex PCR, the TCRdb table keeps only in-frame clones and is missing some. The table includes about 70,000 clones, roughly 82% detected once. Sequenced input: PBMCs. These receptors were collected from a woman between 50 and 59 years old with lung cancer.

This clone was seen a handful of times. The chain couples TRBV28 to TRBJ1-2; a possible D gene is TRBD1 (6 bases). V was shortened by 6 bases and J by 0 bases, with 14 bases between the two germline ends. The CDR3 is 15 residues long. Germline-derived CDR1 and CDR2 are MDHEN and SYDVKM. The CDR3 spells CASRPGARANYGYTF. DNA for the CDR3: TGTGCCAGCAGGCCAGGGGCCCGCGCTAACTATGGCTACACCTTC.

The chain links TRBV29-1 to TRBJ1-2, with D unclear. The CDR3 covers 12 residues. The V and J ends lost 4 bases and 5 bases respectively, with 11 bases between them. CDR1 and CDR2 from the germline V gene are SQVTM and ANQGSEA. Here the CDR3 DNA reads TGCAGCGTTGGAGGAGAGGCTTATGGCTACACCTTC. Its translation is CSVGGEAYGYTF.

This sequence joins TRBV27 and TRBJ2-7, with a possible D match to TRBD1 (6 bases). V was shortened by 4 bases and J by 2 bases, with 24 bases between the two germline ends. The V gene's germline CDR1 is MNHEY and CDR2 SMNVEV (reference sequence). The length of the CDR3 is 18 residues. The CDR3 region is CASSSPVPLRDTAYEQYF. In DNA, the CDR3 is TGTGCCAGCAGTTCTCCGGTCCCTCTCCGGGACACGGCCTACGAGCAGTACTTC.

This clone is medium-sized by share. The V and J genes are TRBV7-9 and TRBJ1-1; D not certain. This CDR3 comprises 13 residues. Germline CDR1 reads SEHNR; CDR2 reads FQNEAQ (reference sequence). V shed 1 base and J shed 1 base, with 4 bases lying between them. Written as DNA, the CDR3 is TGTGCCAGCAGCTTAGACCAGAACACTGAAGCTTTCTTT. Protein sequence: CASSLDQNTEAFF.

The V gene is TRBV24-1, the J gene TRBJ1-1; D remains ambiguous. The V gene lost 6 bases and the J gene lost 1 base, with 8 bases spanning the gap. The CDR3 contains 13 residues. The germline CDR1 and CDR2 sequences are KGHDR and SFDVKD. CDR3: CATSIGSNTEAFF. For the CDR3, the DNA is TGTGCCACCAGTATCGGTTCGAACACTGAAGCTTTCTTT.

The chain employs TRBV7-2 and TRBJ1-2; D might be TRBD1 (5 bases). The V gene lost 0 bases and the J gene lost 7 bases, with 9 bases spanning the gap. The CDR3 sequence is 13 residues long. Germline V CDR1 and CDR2: SGHTA, FQGNSA. CDR3 protein: CASSLAGGVGYTF. The CDR3, as DNA: TGTGCCAGCAGCTTAGCGGGGGGAGTTGGCTACACCTTC.

This clone has just one count. The chain has TRBV6-1 and TRBJ2-1, with 7 bases lining up with TRBD2. Germline V gene lookup returns CDR1 MNHNS and CDR2 SASEGT. V gave up 0 bases and J gave up 1 base; unmatched junction bases: 3. The length of the CDR3 is 16 residues. CDR3 sequence (DNA): TGTGCCAGCAGTGAAGCGACTAGCTCATCCTACAATGAGCAGTTCTTC. It translates to CASSEATSSSYNEQFF.

The chain is built from TRBV4-3 and TRBJ1-1, with 9 bases matching TRBD1. The CDR3 sequence is 16 residues long. The V and J ends lost 3 bases and 6 bases, in that order; junction bases with no gene match: 11. Germline CDR1 reads LGHNA; CDR2 reads YSLEER. CDR3 loop: CASSHALDRGDPEAFF. In DNA form, the CDR3 reads TGCGCCAGCAGCCACGCCCTGGACAGGGGTGACCCTGAAGCTTTCTTT.

This sequence joins TRBV28 and TRBJ1-4; TRBD1 agrees at 7 bases. The V and J ends lost 6 bases and 8 bases, in that order; junction bases with no gene match: 9. This CDR3 contains 14 residues. CDR1 and CDR2 from the germline V gene are MDHEN and SYDVKM. As DNA, the CDR3 is TGTGCCAGCAGGTCAGGGGGGGCAGGCGAAAAACTGTTTTTT. Residues: CASRSGGAGEKLFF.

The rearrangement uses TRBV2 and TRBJ1-3; D is perhaps TRBD1 (6 bases). CDR3 length: 16 amino acids. The V gene lost 5 bases and the J gene lost 1 base, with 15 bases spanning the gap. In germline, CDR1 is SNHLY, CDR2 FYNNEI. The CDR3 reads CASSRDRSSSGNTIYF. The CDR3 DNA reads TGTGCCAGCAGTAGAGACAGGTCCTCATCTGGAAACACCATATATTTT.

The genes are TRBV14 and TRBJ2-3, with D perhaps TRBD2 (5 bases). Germline values: CDR1 SGHDN, CDR2 FVKESK. V lost 0 bases to trimming and J lost 3 bases, with 10 bases between them. The CDR3 runs to 15 residues. The CDR3 DNA follows: TGTGCCAGCAGCCAAGAGGCTAGCACGACAGATACGCAGTATTTT. It specifies CASSQEASTTDTQYF.

The chain uses TRBV6-6 and TRBJ2-2, with D possibly matching TRBD1 (6 bases). CDR1 and CDR2 (germline): MNHNY, SVGAGI (reference sequence). V was shortened by 6 bases and J by 6 bases, with 14 bases between the two germline ends. The CDR3 loop spans 14 amino acids. The CDR3 here is CASSQARGSGELFF. CDR3 in DNA: TGTGCCAGCAGCCAGGCGAGGGGGTCCGGGGAGCTGTTTTTT.

The gene calls are TRBV5-1 and TRBJ2-2, with D possibly being TRBD1 (6 bases). CDR1 and CDR2 from the germline V gene are SGHRS and YFSETQ. The length of the CDR3 is 13 residues. Trimming took off 7 bases at V and 2 bases at J, with 9 bases between the two ends. CDR3 nucleotides: TGCGCCAGCGGGACAACTAACACCGGGGAGCTGTTTTTT. Translating gives CASGTTNTGELFF.

The V and J genes are TRBV7-9 and TRBJ1-1; 8 bases map to TRBD1. The CDR3 is 15 amino acids. Per the germline V gene, CDR1 is SEHNR and CDR2 is FQNEAQ (reference sequence). The V and J ends lost 5 bases and 5 bases, in that order; junction bases with no gene match: 10. CDR3 protein: CASSPTQGARTEAFF. In nucleotides, the CDR3 is TGTGCCAGCAGCCCCACCCAGGGGGCGAGAACTGAAGCTTTCTTT.

The V and J genes are TRBV27 and TRBJ2-7; TRBD1 agrees at 7 bases. V shed 5 bases and J 6 bases; nucleotides not matched to a gene: 7. Germline-derived CDR1 and CDR2 are MNHEY and SMNVEV (reference sequence). This CDR3 has 13 residues. The CDR3 loop is CASSLQGVGEQYF. DNA for the CDR3: TGTGCCAGCAGTCTCCAGGGGGTTGGCGAGCAGTACTTC.

This clone was found many times. This chain connects TRBV25-1 to TRBJ1-5; weak D call: TRBD1 (5 bases). This CDR3 is 15 amino acids long. Between the trimmed V and J ends, which lost 3 bases and 1 base, there was a span of 10 bases. Germline V CDR1 and CDR2: MGHDK, SYGVNS. The CDR3 DNA sequence: TGTGCCAGCAGTGACTCAGGGCTAAGCAATCAGCCCCAGCATTTT. Encoded protein: CASSDSGLSNQPQHF.

The rearrangement links TRBV3-1 (or the pseudogene TRBV3-2) to TRBJ1-3, with D perhaps matching TRBD1 (6 bases). Germline V CDR1 and CDR2: LGHDT, YNNKEL (reference sequence). The V end was cut by 1 base, the J end by 4 bases, with 8 bases between. This CDR3 comprises 14 residues. In DNA, the CDR3 is TGTGCCAGCAGCCAAGGGCAGGGGGGAAACACCATATATTTT. It encodes CASSQGQGGNTIYF.

This clone came up a few times. The rearrangement joins TRBV9 to TRBJ1-4; TRBD1 matches at 9 bases. From germline, CDR1 is SGDLS and CDR2 YYNGEE. V gave up 3 bases and J gave up 4 bases; unmatched junction bases: 4. This CDR3 has 15 residues. In nucleotides, the CDR3 is TGTGCCAGCAGCGCCCCGGGACAGGGTAATGAAAAACTGTTTTTT. Protein sequence: CASSAPGQGNEKLFF.

The V and J genes are TRBV3-1 (or the pseudogene TRBV3-2) and TRBJ1-3, with D uncertain. This CDR3 has 14 residues. V lost 8 bases, J lost 0 bases, and 11 bases lay in between. The V gene's germline CDR1 is LGHDT and CDR2 YNNKEL (reference sequence). The CDR3: CASLGASSGNTIYF. The CDR3 region has the DNA TGTGCCAGCCTCGGCGCCAGCTCTGGAAACACCATATATTTT.

The chain employs TRBV5-6 and TRBJ2-5; tentatively, D is TRBD1 (6 bases). This CDR3 spans 14 amino acids. Between the trimmed V and J ends, which lost 2 bases and 2 bases, there was a span of 10 bases. Germline values: CDR1 SGHDT, CDR2 YYEEEE. CDR3: CASSLPTGQETQYF. The CDR3, as DNA: TGTGCCAGCAGCTTACCGACAGGACAAGAGACCCAGTACTTC.